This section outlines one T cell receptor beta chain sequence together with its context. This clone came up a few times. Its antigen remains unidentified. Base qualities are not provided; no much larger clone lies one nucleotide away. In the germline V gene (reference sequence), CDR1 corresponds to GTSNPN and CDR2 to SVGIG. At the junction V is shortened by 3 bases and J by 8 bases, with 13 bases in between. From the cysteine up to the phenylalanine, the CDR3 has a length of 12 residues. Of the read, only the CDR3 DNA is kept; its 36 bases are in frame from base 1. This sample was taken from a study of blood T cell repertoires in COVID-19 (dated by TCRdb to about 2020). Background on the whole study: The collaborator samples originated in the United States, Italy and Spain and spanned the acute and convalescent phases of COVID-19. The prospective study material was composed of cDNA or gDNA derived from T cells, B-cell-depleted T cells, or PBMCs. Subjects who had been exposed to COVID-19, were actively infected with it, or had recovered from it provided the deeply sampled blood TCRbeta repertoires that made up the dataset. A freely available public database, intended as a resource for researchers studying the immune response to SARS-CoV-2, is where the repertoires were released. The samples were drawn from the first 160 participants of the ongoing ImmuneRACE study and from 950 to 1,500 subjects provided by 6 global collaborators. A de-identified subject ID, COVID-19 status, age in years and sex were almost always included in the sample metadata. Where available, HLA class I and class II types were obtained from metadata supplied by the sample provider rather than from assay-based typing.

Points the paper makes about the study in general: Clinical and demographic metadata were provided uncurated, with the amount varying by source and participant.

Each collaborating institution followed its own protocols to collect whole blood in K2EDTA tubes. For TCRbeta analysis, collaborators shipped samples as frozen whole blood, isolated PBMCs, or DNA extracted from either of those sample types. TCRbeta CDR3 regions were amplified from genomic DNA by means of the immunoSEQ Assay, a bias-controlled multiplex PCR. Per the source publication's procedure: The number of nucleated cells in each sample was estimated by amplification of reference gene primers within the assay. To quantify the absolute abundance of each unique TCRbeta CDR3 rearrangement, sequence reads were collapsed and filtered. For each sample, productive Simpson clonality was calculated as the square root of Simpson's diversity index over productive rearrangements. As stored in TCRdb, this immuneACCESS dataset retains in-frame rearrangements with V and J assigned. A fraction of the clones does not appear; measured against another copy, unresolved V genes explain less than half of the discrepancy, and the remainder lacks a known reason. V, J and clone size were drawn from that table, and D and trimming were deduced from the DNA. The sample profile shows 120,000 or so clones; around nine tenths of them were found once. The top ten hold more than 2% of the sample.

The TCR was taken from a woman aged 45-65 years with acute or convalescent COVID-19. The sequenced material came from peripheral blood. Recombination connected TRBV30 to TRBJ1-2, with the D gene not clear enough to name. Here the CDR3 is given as CAWRSGVEGYTF. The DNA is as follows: TGTGCCTGGAGGTCCGGGGTCGAGGGCTACACCTTC. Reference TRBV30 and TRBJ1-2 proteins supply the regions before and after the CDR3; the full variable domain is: SQTIHQWPATLVQPVGSPLSLECTVEGTSNPNLYWYRQAAGRGLQLLFYSVGIGQISSEVPQNLSASRPQDRQFILSSKKLLLSDSGFYLCAWRSGVEGYTFGSGTRLTVV.